Each of the 14 T cell receptor beta chains below was sequenced from the same sample in a study of blood T cells in healthy people across ages. Next came a second PCR, run for roughly 7 to 12 cycles, which used a sample-barcoded 5' primer along with a J-beta primer mix. A single record per CDR3 protein comes from TCRdb applying MiXCR to the 5' RACE reads. The table includes 700,000 to 900,000 distinct CDR3 sequences, roughly 50% detected once. Material: blood. These receptors were obtained from a man older than 75 in good health.

The chain is built from TRBV27 and TRBJ1-4; D call uncertain. Germline V gene data show CDR1 as MNHEY and CDR2 as SMNVEV (reference sequence). The CDR3 is 15 residues long. Trimming removed 8 bases from V and 0 bases from J, with 13 bases in between. This CDR3 is CASRKRASTNEKLFF. CDR3 nucleotide sequence: TGTGCCAGCCGGAAGCGGGCTTCAACTAATGAAAAACTGTTTTTT. Full variable domain (remainder filled in from reference TRBV27 and TRBJ1-4): EAQVTQNPRYLITVTGKKLTVTCSQNMNHEYMSWYRQDPGLGLRQIYYSMNVEVTDKGDVPEGYKVSRKEKRNFPLILESPSPNQTSLYFCASRKRASTNEKLFFGSGTQLSVL.

This chain links TRBV7-8 with TRBJ2-1, with D possibly TRBD2 on 5 matching bases. Trimming took 5 bases from V and 9 from J, leaving 14 bases between them. The CDR3 totals 13 residues. Germline CDR1 reads SGHVS; CDR2 reads FQNEAQ. The chain's CDR3 is CASSVIATGEQFF. As DNA, the CDR3 is TGTGCCAGCAGCGTAATAGCGACGGGTGAGCAGTTCTTC. Full variable domain (rest looked up from reference TRBV7-8 and TRBJ2-1): GAGVSQSPRYKVAKRGQDVALRCDPISGHVSLFWYQQALGQGPEFLTYFQNEAQLDKSGLPSDRFFAERPEGSVSTLKIQRTQQEDSAVYLCASSVIATGEQFFGPGTRLTVL.

The chain is built from TRBV5-1 and TRBJ1-4; 7 nucleotides align to TRBD1. Germline CDR1 reads SGHRS; CDR2 reads YFSETQ. Trimming took 0 bases from V and 7 from J; bases not matched to a gene: 12. The CDR3 has 17 amino acids. CDR3 DNA: TGCGCCAGCAGCTTGGGAAGATCGACAGGGCTAAGTGAAAAACTGTTTTTT. Its protein is CASSLGRSTGLSEKLFF.

V is TRBV7-2 and J is TRBJ2-7; D is ambiguous. Trimming shortened V by 5 bases and J by 2 bases, and 10 bases separated the two germline ends. The CDR3 loop spans 13 amino acids. Per germline, CDR1 SGHTA and CDR2 FQGNSA. Here the CDR3 reads CASSRIRTYEQYF. The DNA for the CDR3 is TGTGCCAGCAGCCGCATTAGGACCTACGAGCAGTACTTC. The full variable domain, with the rest looked up from reference TRBV7-2 and TRBJ2-7, is GAGVSQSPSNKVTEKGKDVELRCDPISGHTALYWYRQSLGQGLEFLIYFQGNSAPDKSGLPSDRFSAERTGGSVSTLTIQRTQQEDSAVYLCASSRIRTYEQYFGPGTRLTVT.

The rearrangement joins TRBV6-6 to TRBJ1-1; TRBD1 matches at 7 bases. The CDR3 covers 13 residues. J lost 3 bases, V lost 10 bases, and 8 bases had no gene match. CDR1 MNHNY and CDR2 SVGAGI come from the germline V gene (reference sequence). The CDR3 nucleotides read TGTGCCACACTCACAGGGGAGGACACTGAAGCTTTCTTT. It codes for CATLTGEDTEAFF.

The chain employs TRBV20-1 and TRBJ2-1; TRBD2 agrees at 8 bases. The CDR3 is 12 residues long. Germline V gene lookup returns CDR1 DFQATT and CDR2 SNEGSKA (reference sequence). V lost 3 bases, J lost 9 bases, and 4 bases stayed unmatched. CDR3 sequence reads: CSASRTSCEQFF. The CDR3 DNA sequence: TGCAGTGCTAGCCGGACTAGCTGTGAGCAGTTCTTC.

The chain employs TRBV28 and TRBJ2-7, with D possibly being TRBD2 (6 bases). Per germline, CDR1 MDHEN and CDR2 SYDVKM. CDR3 length equals 14 residues. The germline V and J ends were trimmed by 8 bases and 3 bases, with 17 bases remaining between them. Here the CDR3 DNA reads TGTGCCAGCGGATCGGGAGCACTTGGCTACGAGCAGTACTTC. It codes for CASGSGALGYEQYF.

The genes are TRBV6-5 and TRBJ2-3; D may be TRBD1 (5 bases). The V end was cut by 6 bases, the J end by 2 bases, with 15 bases between. CDR1 MNHEY and CDR2 SVGAGI come from the germline V gene. CDR3 length: 15 amino acids. The CDR3 protein is CASRPGISHTDTQYF. As DNA, the CDR3 is TGTGCCAGCAGACCAGGGATTTCTCACACAGATACGCAGTATTTT.

This clonotype was seen ten or more times. CDR3 nucleotide sequence: TGCAGCGTTGTGGCTAGCGGGAAACGATACGCGTATTTT. Residues: CSVVASGKRYAYF. The genes are TRBV29-1 and TRBJ2-3; TRBD2 aligns across 9 bases. This CDR3 has 13 residues. The germline CDR1 and CDR2 sequences are SQVTM and ANQGSEA. The V gene end was trimmed by 4 bases and the J gene end by 14 bases; junction bases not matched to a gene: 13.

This clonotype was observed a few times. The chain is built from TRBV6-1 and TRBJ2-4; D ambiguous. Germline CDR1 MNHNS, CDR2 SASEGT. The CDR3 spans 12 residues. Trimming shortened V by 0 bases and J by 13 bases, and 10 bases separated the two germline ends. This chain's CDR3 is CASSEAETKQYF. The CDR3 nucleotides read TGTGCCAGCAGTGAAGCCGAGACCAAGCAGTACTTC.

The chain couples TRBV20-1 to TRBJ2-2; unclear D gene. This CDR3 is built from 14 residues. Germline assignment: CDR1 DFQATT and CDR2 SNEGSKA (reference sequence). V was pared by 0 bases and J by 7 bases, with 12 bases between. Here the CDR3 DNA reads TGCAGTGCTAGAGATACTTTGGCAGGCGGGGAGCTGTTTTTT. This translates into CSARDTLAGGELFF.

This clonotype was detected only a few times. This chain joins TRBV13 and TRBJ2-4, with D unresolved. V was clipped by 5 bases and J by 13 bases, with 15 bases between them. The CDR3 loop spans 12 amino acids. CDR1 PRHDT and CDR2 FYEKMQ come from the germline V gene (reference sequence). DNA of the CDR3: TGTGCCAGCAGCCCCCGCGATAGAGAGCAGTACTTC. Encoded protein: CASSPRDREQYF. The full variable domain, in which reference TRBV13 and TRBJ2-4 provide the parts outside the CDR3, is AAGVIQSPRHLIKEKRETATLKCYPIPRHDTVYWYQQGPGQDPQFLISFYEKMQSDKGSIPDRFSAQQFSDYHSELNMSSLELGDSALYFCASSPRDREQYFGAGTRLSVL.

As to this clonotype: Its ends do not fully match the called genes, so a read error is possible. This rearrangement joins TRBV7-9 to TRBJ2-6; D uncertain. CDR1 is SEHNR, CDR2 FQNEAQ, per germline (reference sequence). The CDR3 length is 15 residues. The CDR3 spells CVSSFQSSGANVLTF. The DNA of the CDR3 is TGTGTCAGCAGCTTCCAGAGTTCTGGGGCCAACGTCCTGACTTTC.

The sample holds a few counts of this clonotype. The chain is built from TRBV11-2 and TRBJ2-7; a weak D match, TRBD1 (6 bases). V was clipped by 0 bases and J by 5 bases, with 14 bases between them. This CDR3 spans 15 amino acids. From germline, CDR1 is SGHAT and CDR2 FQNNGV. CDR3 nucleotide sequence: TGTGCCAGCAGCTTAGATGGGGGACACCTAGACGAGCAGTACTTC. This codes for CASSLDGGHLDEQYF.